Below are 24 T cell receptor beta chains sequenced from a single sample in a study of blood T cell repertoires in COVID-19. Generated by immunoSEQ multiplex PCR, the TCRdb table keeps only in-frame clones and is missing some. This sample has about 220,000 clones; under 90% occur once, and the top ten carry approximately 3.1%. The sequenced sample was PBMCs or T cells enriched from blood (not recorded which). The origin of the receptors is a woman in her sixties who had recovered from COVID-19.

The chain is built from TRBV6-5 and TRBJ1-1; 7 positions agree with TRBD1. V dropped 1 base and J dropped 6; count of bases not matched to a gene: 5. Germline values: CDR1 MNHEY, CDR2 SVGAGI. The CDR3 extends over 14 amino acids. CDR3 loop: CASSYFDRAPEAFF. CDR3 coding DNA: TGTGCCAGCAGTTACTTCGACAGGGCTCCTGAAGCTTTCTTT.

CDR3 sequence (DNA): TGTGCCAGCAGCACGATGGACAGGGGGAAAACCTACGAGCAGTACTTC. Amino acid sequence: CASSTMDRGKTYEQYF. The J gene is TRBJ2-7, the V gene TRBV7-9; 10 nucleotides align to TRBD1. Germline V lookup: CDR1 SEHNR, CDR2 FQNEAQ (reference sequence). V lost 5 bases, J lost 2 bases, and 9 bases stayed unmatched. The CDR3 is 16 amino acids.

The gene calls are TRBV3-1 (or the pseudogene TRBV3-2) and TRBJ1-5; D is uncertain. This CDR3 spans 15 amino acids. With 4 bases removed from V and 1 base from J, the gap between germline ends came to 11 bases. Germline V lookup: CDR1 LGHDT, CDR2 YNNKEL (reference sequence). The CDR3 bases are TGTGCCAGCAGCCCGTCGACACCGAGCAATCAGCCCCAGCATTTT. The encoded protein is CASSPSTPSNQPQHF.

The chain has TRBV7-2 and TRBJ2-1; 8 nucleotides agree with TRBD1. Germline trimming cut 4 bases from V and 9 bases from J; bases unmatched to any gene: 11. The germline V gene encodes CDR1 SGHTA and CDR2 FQGNSA. The CDR3 covers 15 residues. The CDR3 region is CASSSTGTGASEQFF. CDR3 sequence (DNA): TGTGCCAGCAGCTCCACCGGGACAGGTGCGAGTGAGCAGTTCTTC.

V gene TRBV2 combines with J gene TRBJ2-5; TRBD2 matches 7 bases. This CDR3 region has 14 residues. CDR1 and CDR2 (germline): SNHLY, FYNNEI. V shed 8 bases and J 5 bases; nucleotides not matched to a gene: 11. The chain's CDR3 is CASGGEGLSETQYF. CDR3 DNA: TGTGCCAGCGGGGGGGAAGGCCTAAGTGAGACCCAGTACTTC.

The chain is built from TRBV27 and TRBJ1-5; no reliable D call. The length of the CDR3 is 16 residues. Germline V gene lookup returns CDR1 MNHEY and CDR2 SMNVEV (reference sequence). The V end lost 5 bases, the J end lost 0 bases, and 14 bases lay between the germline ends. CDR3 coding DNA: TGTGCCAGCAGTCCCCCCCGAACTAATAGCAATCAGCCCCAGCATTTT. Its protein product is CASSPPRTNSNQPQHF.

The chain joins TRBV11-2 to TRBJ2-1; tentatively, D is TRBD1 (7 bases). V lost 6 bases, J lost 9 bases, and 18 bases lay in between. The CDR3 totals 14 residues. The germline V gene encodes CDR1 SGHAT and CDR2 FQNNGV. CDR3 sequence (DNA): TGTGCCAGCAGTTCAGGGGGGAGCGGTACTGAGCAGTTCTTC. It encodes CASSSGGSGTEQFF.

The rearrangement links TRBV9 to TRBJ1-1, with 7 bases identical to TRBD1. Germline V CDR1 and CDR2: SGDLS, YYNGEE. With V trimmed by 6 bases and J by 0 bases, 11 bases remained unmatched. The CDR3 totals 16 residues. The DNA for the CDR3 is TGTGCCAGCACCTCATTAATGGACAGGCTGAACACTGAAGCTTTCTTT. Translated, it gives CASTSLMDRLNTEAFF.

The chain recombines TRBV11-3 with TRBJ2-5; 9 bases are a match to TRBD1. The junction had 6 bases not matched to a gene; V was cut back by 3 bases and J by 4 bases. The CDR3 extends over 15 amino acids. CDR1 SGHNT and CDR2 YENEEA come from the germline V gene. CDR3 residues: CASSFGTGWGETQYF. CDR3 DNA sequence: TGTGCCAGCAGCTTTGGGACAGGGTGGGGAGAGACCCAGTACTTC.

V usage is TRBV15 and J usage is TRBJ2-7; 8 nucleotides match TRBD2. The CDR3 loop spans 13 amino acids. Germline values: CDR1 LNHNV, CDR2 YYDKDF (reference sequence). V gave up 11 bases and J gave up 5 bases; unmatched junction bases: 11. DNA of the CDR3: TGTGCCTCTGGGACTAGTTCCATCAACGAGCAGTACTTC. This encodes CASGTSSINEQYF.

This sequence joins TRBV6-6 and TRBJ1-5, with 7 bases fitting TRBD1. The CDR3 extends over 13 amino acids. Unmatched junction bases numbered 4, after V lost 8 bases and J lost 3 bases. Germline-derived CDR1 and CDR2 are MNHNY and SVGAGI (reference sequence). The CDR3 reads CASVDRANQPQHF. The DNA of the CDR3 is TGTGCCAGCGTAGACAGGGCCAATCAGCCCCAGCATTTT.

In nucleotides, the CDR3 is TGTGCCAGCAGTTTTGGGGCCGCTAATGAAAAACTGTTTTTT. It is translated as CASSFGAANEKLFF. The chain has TRBV27 and TRBJ1-4; weak D call: TRBD1 (5 bases). Germline V gene lookup returns CDR1 MNHEY and CDR2 SMNVEV (reference sequence). Trimming took off 3 bases at V and 3 bases at J, with 8 bases between the two ends. The CDR3 runs to 14 residues.

V and J are TRBV7-2 and TRBJ2-3; no firm D call. V was cut by 1 base and J by 0 bases, with 11 bases left in between. Germline CDR1 reads SGHTA; CDR2 reads FQGNSA. This CDR3 is built from 16 residues. CDR3 protein: CASSLGVETSTDTQYF. CDR3 sequence (DNA): TGTGCCAGCAGCTTAGGCGTCGAGACTAGCACAGATACGCAGTATTTT.

This chain connects TRBV5-4 to TRBJ2-7, with 16 bases matching TRBD2. V was clipped by 4 bases and J by 2 bases; unmatched bases: 3. The germline CDR1 and CDR2 sequences are SGHNT and YYREEE (reference sequence). The CDR3 has 16 residues. The CDR3: CASSRGLAGGAYEQYF. The DNA for the CDR3 is TGTGCCAGCAGCCGGGGACTAGCGGGAGGGGCCTACGAGCAGTACTTC.

V is TRBV3-1 (or the pseudogene TRBV3-2) and J is TRBJ1-3, with TRBD1 matching over 7 bases. CDR3 length equals 15 residues. CDR1 LGHDT and CDR2 YNNKEL come from the germline V gene (reference sequence). With V trimmed by 4 bases and J by 4 bases, 7 bases remained unmatched. The CDR3 DNA sequence: TGTGCCAGCAGCCGACAACAGGGGAAGGGAAACACCATATATTTT. Amino acids: CASSRQQGKGNTIYF.

The chain has TRBV11-3 and TRBJ1-1; no reliable D call. The CDR3 sequence is 14 residues long. V lost 2 bases to trimming and J lost 1 base, with 8 bases between them. The germline CDR1 and CDR2 sequences are SGHNT and YENEEA. Written as DNA, the CDR3 is TGTGCCAGCAGCTTAACGACTGGGAACACTGAAGCTTTCTTT. Translated: CASSLTTGNTEAFF.

CDR3 DNA: TGTGCCAGCAGCTTGGGTCAGCGAACCGGGGAGCTGTTTTTT. This codes for CASSLGQRTGELFF. The chain joins TRBV5-6 to TRBJ2-2; D ambiguous. Germline CDR1 reads SGHDT; CDR2 reads YYEEEE. The length of the CDR3 is 14 residues. V dropped 0 bases and J dropped 5 bases, with 8 bases sitting between them.

CDR3 sequence reads: CASRPQGLNTEAFF. The CDR3 coding sequence is TGTGCCAGCAGGCCTCAGGGGCTGAACACTGAAGCTTTCTTT. The chain carries TRBV27 and TRBJ1-1; D possibly corresponds to TRBD1 (6 bases). Trimming pared 6 bases from V and 0 bases from J, leaving 11 bases between. The CDR3 runs to 14 residues. The V gene's germline CDR1 is MNHEY and CDR2 SMNVEV (reference sequence).

This chain connects TRBV5-5 to TRBJ1-4; D is uncertain. CDR1 is SGHKS, CDR2 YYEKEE, per germline (reference sequence). This CDR3 contains 15 residues. V lost 4 bases and J lost 0, with 10 bases in between. The CDR3 bases are TGTGCCAGCAGCACCCTCCACTCAACTAATGAAAAACTGTTTTTT. Its protein product is CASSTLHSTNEKLFF.

This clone has more than one count but fewer than ten. CDR3 coding DNA: TGTGCCAGCAGCTTAGGAGCAGGGGCCAGGAGTGGCTACACCTTC. It translates to CASSLGAGARSGYTF. The chain couples TRBV7-3 to TRBJ1-2; D may be TRBD1 (6 bases). The germline CDR1 and CDR2 sequences are SGHTA and FQGTGA. CDR3 size: 15 residues. V lost 2 bases to trimming and J lost 7 bases, with 17 bases between them.

V gene TRBV7-2 combines with J gene TRBJ2-3; TRBD2 matches at 11 bases. V lost 4 bases and J lost 3; bases outside the gene matches: 12. The CDR3 consists of 18 residues. Germline CDR1 and CDR2: SGHTA and FQGNSA. The CDR3 here is CASSSTSGRREGTDTQYF. CDR3 sequence (DNA): TGTGCCAGCAGCTCAACTAGCGGGAGAAGAGAAGGGACAGATACGCAGTATTTT.

V gene TRBV6-6 combines with J gene TRBJ2-7, with a possible D match to TRBD1 (5 bases). Germline CDR1 is MNHNY and CDR2 is SVGAGI (reference sequence). The CDR3 length is 15 residues. The V end was cut by 2 bases, the J end by 3 bases, with 14 bases between. CDR3 loop: CASSYKGLGNYEQYF. CDR3 DNA sequence: TGTGCCAGCAGTTACAAGGGGTTGGGGAACTACGAGCAGTACTTC.

CDR3 sequence: CASGLADRGRVSYIYEQYF. Here the CDR3 DNA reads TGTGCTAGTGGTTTGGCAGACAGGGGGCGGGTCTCCTATATCTACGAGCAGTACTTC. The rearrangement joins TRBV12-5 to TRBJ2-7; 10 bases align to TRBD1. This CDR3 has 19 residues. V gave up 1 base and J gave up 3 bases; unmatched junction bases: 15. Germline V gives CDR1 LGHNT, CDR2 FRNRAP. The full variable domain, its missing parts supplied by reference TRBV12-5 and TRBJ2-7, is DARVTQTPRHKVTEMGQEVTMRCQPILGHNTVFWYRQTMMQGLELLAYFRNRAPLDDSGMPKDRFSAEMPDATLATLKIQPSEPRDSAVYFCASGLADRGRVSYIYEQYFGPGTRLTVT.

V gene TRBV20-1 combines with J gene TRBJ2-1, with 7 bases fitting TRBD1. V shed 3 bases and J 7 bases; nucleotides not matched to a gene: 9. The CDR3 has 14 amino acids. Germline V CDR1 and CDR2: DFQATT, SNEGSKA (reference sequence). As DNA, the CDR3 is TGCAGTGCTAGTCGGCAGGGGGTTAGGAATGAGCAGTTCTTC. This translates into CSASRQGVRNEQFF.